The 13 T cell receptor beta chains below all came from one sample that was sequenced in a study of T cell responses to AZD1222 COVID-19 vaccine. Assay used: immunoSEQ multiplex PCR; TCRdb lists only in-frame clones, some missing. The data contain about 120,000 clones, 86% of them singletons. Sample: peripheral blood, taken 28 days after the second AZD1222 dose. Every receptor here comes from an adult who received the AZD1222 COVID-19 vaccine.

The chain uses TRBV6-5 and TRBJ1-1; D perhaps matches TRBD1 (6 bases). V lost 0 bases and J lost 5, with 16 bases in between. Germline V gene sequence: CDR1 MNHEY, CDR2 SVGAGI. There are 16 residues in the CDR3. CDR3 coding DNA: TGTGCCAGCAGTTACTCGAAGGGACACCCGGGGACTGAAGCTTTCTTT. It is translated as CASSYSKGHPGTEAFF.

V gene TRBV3-1 (or the pseudogene TRBV3-2) combines with J gene TRBJ2-7, with D perhaps TRBD1 or TRBD2 (6 bases each). Germline lookup yields CDR1 LGHDT and CDR2 YNNKEL (reference sequence). The CDR3 is 14 residues long. Trimming cost V 0 bases and J 6 bases, with 12 bases left between them. The CDR3, as DNA: TGTGCCAGCAGCCAAGAAGGGGGGTCCGGCGAGCAGTACTTC. Its translation: CASSQEGGSGEQYF.

V usage is TRBV25-1 and J usage is TRBJ2-2; D is uncertain. The CDR3 totals 15 residues. V lost 6 bases and J 6 bases, leaving 17 bases between the germline ends. CDR1 is MGHDK, CDR2 SYGVNS, per germline. CDR3 protein: CASSYTGRGPGELFF. CDR3 coding DNA: TGTGCCAGCAGCTATACGGGCCGCGGACCCGGGGAGCTGTTTTTT.

The chain uses TRBV6-4 and TRBJ2-3; TRBD2 might be the D (6 bases). Deletions cut 0 bases from V and 7 bases from J, with 11 bases between. The CDR3 totals 14 residues. Per germline, CDR1 MRHNA and CDR2 SNTAGT. CDR3 coding DNA: TGTGCCAGCAGTGACTCTGGGACTGACAATACGCAGTATTTT. Its protein product is CASSDSGTDNTQYF.

The rearrangement links TRBV5-3 to TRBJ2-2; unclear D gene. TRBV5-3 is labeled an ORF, and its function is uncertain. V was shortened by 2 bases and J by 0 bases, with 11 bases between the two germline ends. The CDR3 length is 16 residues. The CDR3 coding sequence is TGTGCCAGAAGCTTACGAGAACTCGCGAACACCGGGGAGCTGTTTTTT. It specifies CARSLRELANTGELFF.

The chain carries TRBV19 and TRBJ2-1; a weak D match, TRBD2 (5 bases). CDR3 length: 16 amino acids. Between the trimmed V and J ends, which lost 5 bases and 0 bases, there was a span of 14 bases. CDR1 is LNHDA, CDR2 SQIVND, per germline (reference sequence). This CDR3 reads CASSRSGPSSYNEQFF. The CDR3 nucleotides are TGTGCCAGTAGTCGAAGCGGCCCGAGCTCCTACAATGAGCAGTTCTTC.

V gene TRBV7-2 combines with J gene TRBJ2-3; 8 bases match TRBD1. The junction had 4 bases not matched to a gene; V was cut back by 5 bases and J by 6 bases. Germline assignment: CDR1 SGHTA and CDR2 FQGNSA. The CDR3 has 13 residues. This chain's CDR3 is CASSLGQEDTQYF. CDR3 in DNA: TGTGCCAGCAGCCTGGGACAGGAGGATACGCAGTATTTT.

The rearrangement links TRBV28 to TRBJ1-1; possible D gene TRBD1, 5 bases. The V and J ends lost 5 bases and 1 base respectively, with 14 bases between them. CDR1 MDHEN and CDR2 SYDVKM come from the germline V gene. The CDR3 covers 15 residues. The CDR3 is CASSPPGRENTEAFF. In DNA, the CDR3 is TGTGCCAGCAGTCCCCCGGGCAGGGAGAACACTGAAGCTTTCTTT.

As for this clone: One end of the junction varies from germline; a read error may be responsible. The chain is built from TRBV27 and TRBJ2-1; 7 bases align to TRBD2. Germline V gene sequence: CDR1 MNHEY, CDR2 SMNVEV (reference sequence). The CDR3 is 17 amino acids. CDR3 in amino acids: CASRLSGGRDSYNEQFF. The CDR3, as DNA: TGTGCCAGCAGATTATCGGGCGGGAGAGATTCCTACAATGAGCAGTTCTTC.

This chain connects TRBV7-3 to TRBJ2-1, with TRBD1 matching over 9 bases. Germline lookup yields CDR1 SGHTA and CDR2 FQGTGA. V was clipped by 4 bases and J by 4 bases; unmatched bases: 5. There are 15 residues in the CDR3. The CDR3 region is CASSSGQGNYNEQFF. CDR3 nucleotide sequence: TGTGCCAGCAGCTCGGGACAGGGTAATTACAATGAGCAGTTCTTC.

The J gene is TRBJ2-1, the V gene TRBV27; no definite D call. The V end lost 3 bases, the J end lost 3 bases, and 3 bases lay between the germline ends. This CDR3 region has 12 residues. Per germline, CDR1 MNHEY and CDR2 SMNVEV (reference sequence). In DNA, the CDR3 is TGTGCCAGCAGTTTCAACTACAATGAGCAGTTCTTC. Translation: CASSFNYNEQFF.

The chain joins TRBV7-9 to TRBJ2-7; 10 bases are shared with TRBD1. The CDR3 has 15 residues. V lost 6 bases to trimming and J lost 3 bases; unmatched junction nucleotides: 8. Germline lookup yields CDR1 SEHNR and CDR2 FQNEAQ (reference sequence). The CDR3: CASRSDRGLDYEQYF. CDR3 nucleotide sequence: TGTGCCAGCAGATCAGACAGGGGGCTGGACTACGAGCAGTACTTC.

The gene calls are TRBV12-3 or TRBV12-4 and TRBJ1-1, with D possibly matching TRBD1 (6 bases). The CDR3 has 12 residues. Trimming took off 3 bases at V and 11 bases at J, with 13 bases between the two ends. The CDR3, as DNA: TGTGCCAGCAGTTTCCCGGGGGCGCGGGCTTTCTTT. Translation gives CASSFPGARAFF.